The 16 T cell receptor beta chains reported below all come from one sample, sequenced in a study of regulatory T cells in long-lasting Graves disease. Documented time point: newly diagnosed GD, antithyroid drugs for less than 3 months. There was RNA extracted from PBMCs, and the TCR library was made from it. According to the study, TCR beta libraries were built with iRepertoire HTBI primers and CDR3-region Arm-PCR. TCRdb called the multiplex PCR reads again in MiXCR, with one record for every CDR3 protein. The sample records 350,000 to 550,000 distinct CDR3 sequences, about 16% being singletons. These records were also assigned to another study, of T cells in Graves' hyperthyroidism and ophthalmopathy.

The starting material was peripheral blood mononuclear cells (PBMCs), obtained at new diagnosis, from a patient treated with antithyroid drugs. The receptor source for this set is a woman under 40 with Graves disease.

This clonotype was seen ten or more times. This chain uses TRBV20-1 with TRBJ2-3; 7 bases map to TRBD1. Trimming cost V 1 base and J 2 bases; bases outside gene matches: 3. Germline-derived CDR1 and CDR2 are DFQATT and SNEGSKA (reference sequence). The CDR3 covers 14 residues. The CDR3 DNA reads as TGCAGTGCTAGAGCAGGGGGTTCCACAGATACGCAGTATTTT. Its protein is CSARAGGSTDTQYF.

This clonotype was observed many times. The CDR3: CATSRDTGTQYF. Written as DNA, the CDR3 is TGTGCCACCAGCAGAGATACGGGGACCCAGTACTTC. V is TRBV15 and J is TRBJ2-5; D gene ambiguous. Germline lookup yields CDR1 LNHNV and CDR2 YYDKDF (reference sequence). The CDR3 is 12 residues long. V was shortened by 0 bases and J by 7 bases, with 6 bases between the two germline ends.

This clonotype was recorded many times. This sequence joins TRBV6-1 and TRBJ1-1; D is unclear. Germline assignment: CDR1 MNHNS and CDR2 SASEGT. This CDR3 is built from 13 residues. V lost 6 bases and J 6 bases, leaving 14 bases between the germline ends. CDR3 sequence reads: CASRHSTGAEAFF. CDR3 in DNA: TGTGCCAGCAGACACTCAACCGGGGCTGAAGCTTTCTTT.

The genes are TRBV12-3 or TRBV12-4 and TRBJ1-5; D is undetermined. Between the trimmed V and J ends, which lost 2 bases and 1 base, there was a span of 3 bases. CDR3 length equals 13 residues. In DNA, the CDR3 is TGTGCCAGCAGTTTACAGAGCAATCAGCCCCAGCATTTT. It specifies CASSLQSNQPQHF.

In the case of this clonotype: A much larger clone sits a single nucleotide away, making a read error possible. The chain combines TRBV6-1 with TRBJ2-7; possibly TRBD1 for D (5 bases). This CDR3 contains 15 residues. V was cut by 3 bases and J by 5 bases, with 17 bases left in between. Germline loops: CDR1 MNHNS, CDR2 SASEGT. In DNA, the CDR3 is TGTGCCAGCAGTGAGGGGCTAGGCCCCTCGAACGAGCAGTACTTC. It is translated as CASSEGLGPSNEQYF.

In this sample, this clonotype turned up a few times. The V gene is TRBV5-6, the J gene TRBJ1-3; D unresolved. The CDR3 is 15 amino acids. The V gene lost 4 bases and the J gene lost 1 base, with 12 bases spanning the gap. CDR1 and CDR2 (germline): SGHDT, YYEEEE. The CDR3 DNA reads TGTGCCAGCAGCCGTCGCCTGGGGTCTGGAAACACCATATATTTT. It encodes CASSRRLGSGNTIYF. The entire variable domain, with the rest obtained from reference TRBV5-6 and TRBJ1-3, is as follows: DAGVTQSPTHLIKTRGQQVTLRCSPKSGHDTVSWYQQALGQGPQFIFQYYEEEERQRGNFPDRFSGHQFPNYSSELNVNALLLGDSALYLCASSRRLGSGNTIYFGEGSWLTVV.

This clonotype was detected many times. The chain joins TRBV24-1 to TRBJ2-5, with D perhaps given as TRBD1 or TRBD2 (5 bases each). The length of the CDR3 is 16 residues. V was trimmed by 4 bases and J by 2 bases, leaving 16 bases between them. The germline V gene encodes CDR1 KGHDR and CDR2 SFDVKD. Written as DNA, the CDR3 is TGTGCCACCAGTGAAGGGACCCGGGTGGGGCAAGAGACCCAGTACTTC. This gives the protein CATSEGTRVGQETQYF.

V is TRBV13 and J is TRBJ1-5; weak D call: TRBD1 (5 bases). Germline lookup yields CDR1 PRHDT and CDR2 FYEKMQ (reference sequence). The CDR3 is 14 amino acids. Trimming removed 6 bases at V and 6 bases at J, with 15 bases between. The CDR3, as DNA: TGTGCCAGCAGTAGAGGGGCGTATGGTCAGCCCCAGCATTTT. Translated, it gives CASSRGAYGQPQHF.

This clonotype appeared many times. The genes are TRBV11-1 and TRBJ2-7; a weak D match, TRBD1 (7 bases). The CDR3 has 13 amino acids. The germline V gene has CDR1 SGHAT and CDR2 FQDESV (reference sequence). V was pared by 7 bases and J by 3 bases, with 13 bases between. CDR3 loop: CASTDREDYEQYF. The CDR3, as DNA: TGTGCCAGCACTGACAGGGAGGACTACGAGCAGTACTTC.

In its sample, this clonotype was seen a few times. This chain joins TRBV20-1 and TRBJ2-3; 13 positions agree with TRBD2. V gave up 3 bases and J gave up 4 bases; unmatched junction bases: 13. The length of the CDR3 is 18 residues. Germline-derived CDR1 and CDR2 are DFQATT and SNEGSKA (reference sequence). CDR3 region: CSASRLAGTSGKPDTQYF. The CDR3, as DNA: TGCAGTGCTAGCCGGCTGGCCGGGACTAGCGGGAAGCCAGATACGCAGTATTTT.

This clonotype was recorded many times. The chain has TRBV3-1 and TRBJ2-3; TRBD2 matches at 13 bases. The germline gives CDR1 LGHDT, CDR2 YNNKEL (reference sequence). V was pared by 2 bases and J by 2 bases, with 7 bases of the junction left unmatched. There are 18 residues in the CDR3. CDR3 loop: CASSQPRTSGSITDTQYF. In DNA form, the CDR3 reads TGTGCCAGCAGCCAACCCCGGACTAGCGGGAGTATCACAGATACGCAGTATTTT.

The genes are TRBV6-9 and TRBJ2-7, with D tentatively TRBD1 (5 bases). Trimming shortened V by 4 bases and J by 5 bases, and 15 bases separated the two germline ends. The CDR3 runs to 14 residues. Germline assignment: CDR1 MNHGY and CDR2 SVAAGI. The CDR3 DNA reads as TGTGCCAGCAGTTTCCGGGCCTTGGGGCACGAGCAGTACTTC. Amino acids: CASSFRALGHEQYF.

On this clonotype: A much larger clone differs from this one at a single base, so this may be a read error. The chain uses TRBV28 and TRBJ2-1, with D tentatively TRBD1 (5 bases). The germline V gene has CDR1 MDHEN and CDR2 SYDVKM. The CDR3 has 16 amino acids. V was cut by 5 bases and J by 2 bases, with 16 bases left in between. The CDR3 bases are TGTGCCAGCAGTCCTTATAACAGGCCCCCCTACAATGAGCAGTTCTTC. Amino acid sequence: CASSPYNRPPYNEQFF.

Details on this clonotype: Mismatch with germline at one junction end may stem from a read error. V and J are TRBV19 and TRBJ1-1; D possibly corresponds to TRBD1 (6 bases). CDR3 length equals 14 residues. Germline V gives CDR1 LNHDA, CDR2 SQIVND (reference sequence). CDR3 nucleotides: TGTGCCAGTCGGACGGGGGGCTTGAACACTGAAGCTCTCTTT. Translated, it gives CASRTGGLNTEALF.

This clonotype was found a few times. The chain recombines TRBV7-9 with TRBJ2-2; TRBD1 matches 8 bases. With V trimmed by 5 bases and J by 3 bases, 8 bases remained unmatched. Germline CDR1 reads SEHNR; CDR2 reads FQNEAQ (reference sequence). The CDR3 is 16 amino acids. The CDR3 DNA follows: TGTGCCAGCAGCCCCGGGGCAGGGGGCGACACCGGGGAGCTGTTTTTT. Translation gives CASSPGAGGDTGELFF.

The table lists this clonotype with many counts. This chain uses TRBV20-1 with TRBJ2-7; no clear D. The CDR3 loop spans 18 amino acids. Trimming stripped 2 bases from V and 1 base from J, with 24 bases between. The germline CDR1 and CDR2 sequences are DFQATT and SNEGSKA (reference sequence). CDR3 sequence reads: CSARSVPRKGRVSYEQYF. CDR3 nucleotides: TGCAGTGCTAGATCCGTCCCCCGGAAAGGCCGGGTGTCCTACGAGCAGTACTTC.